The T cell receptor beta chain described here comes from a study of T cell repertoires in cytomegalovirus infection. Across the study: Recently identified HLA-C-restricted CMV epitopes were used, and well-studied HLA-B-restricted CMV epitopes were used as well. Public TCR beta signature analysis indicated the presence of both CMV infection and matching HLA type.

MiXCR was run by TCRdb on the reads, yielding one entry per CDR3 protein. The sample consists of nearly 700,000 distinct CDR3 sequences, about 30% of them appearing once. Concerning this clonotype itself: The target antigen is unknown.

V lost 4 bases to trimming and J lost 0 bases, with 13 bases between them. The CDR3 extends over 15 amino acids. The germline CDR1 and CDR2 sequences are SGHNT and YYREEE (reference sequence). Study-wide results and caveats: In two of eight donors, the top clonotype was HLA-C-restricted CMV-specific.

This TCR derives from a human donor in good health (CMV status not recorded). Some clones in this sample may be carry-over from other donors' samples. This chain uses TRBV5-4 with TRBJ1-1; tentatively, D is TRBD1 (5 bases). Sequenced material: cultured PBMCs, taken from culture after CMV antigen stimulation. CDR3 sequence reads: CASSMTLGVNTEAFF. In DNA form, the CDR3 reads TGTGCCAGCAGCATGACCCTGGGGGTGAACACTGAAGCTTTCTTT.